This T cell receptor (beta chain) was sequenced in a study of memory CD4+ T cells and cytomegalovirus serostatus. General observations from the study: A US-trained random forest predicted CMV serostatus with median AUC approximately 0.9.

V dropped 4 bases and J dropped 5 bases, with 13 bases sitting between them. The CDR3 contains 15 residues. The germline gives CDR1 SGHKS, CDR2 YYEKEE (reference sequence). Single viable CD3+CD4+CD8-CD45RO+ cells were sorted as the memory CD4+ T cells. CD4+ T cells were isolated by positive magnetic selection. This clone was detected once. Its specificity is unknown. The protocol was immunoSEQ multiplex PCR, while the TCRdb copy is restricted to in-frame clones and leaves out a portion. This table holds about 57,000 clones, less than 80% found once. The rearrangement uses TRBV5-5 and TRBJ1-6, with D perhaps matching TRBD1 (5 bases). This clonotype was sampled from an adult in good health and CMV-seronegative. Sequences were obtained from memory CD4+ T cells from blood. The CDR3 DNA is TGTGCCAGCAGCCCGACAGCAACTAATAATTCACCCCTCCACTTT. The encoded protein is CASSPTATNNSPLHF.